The next 8 T cell receptor beta chains were all read from a single sample in a study of T cells after yellow fever vaccination. From the 5' RACE reads, TCRdb called clonotypes with MiXCR, one entry per CDR3 protein. Counted here are about 350,000 distinct CDR3 sequences, roughly 10% occurring once; the ten biggest clones make up around 20%. Specimen: PBMCs, collected on the day of the first yellow fever vaccination. Receptors were obtained from a man in his late teens or twenties who received the YFV17D yellow fever vaccine.

The CDR3, as DNA: TGCGCCAGCAGCTTGGGGTTCCTAGCGGAAGAGACCCAGTACTTC. This encodes CASSLGFLAEETQYF. J is TRBJ2-5 and V is TRBV5-1, with TRBD2 matching 7 bases. The germline gives CDR1 SGHRS, CDR2 YFSETQ. This CDR3 contains 15 residues. Trimming removed 0 bases from V and 3 bases from J; junction bases left unmatched: 5.

This clonotype turned up a few times. The CDR3 region has the DNA TGTGCCAGCATCGCCGGTGGCCCCTACGAGCAGTACGTC. Translated, it gives CASIAGGPYEQYV. The V call is TRBV9, the J call TRBJ2-7, with D unclear. The CDR3 totals 13 residues. The V and J ends lost 6 bases and 2 bases respectively, with 12 bases between them. Germline V gene data show CDR1 as SGDLS and CDR2 as YYNGEE.

This clonotype has a count of ten or more. V and J are TRBV12-3 or TRBV12-4 and TRBJ2-3; D is possibly TRBD1 (7 bases). V gave up 8 bases and J gave up 1 base, with 13 bases separating them. The CDR3 is 14 residues long. The CDR3 protein is CASAGGLGTDTQYF. In DNA form, the CDR3 reads TGTGCCAGCGCAGGGGGGCTTGGCACAGATACGCAGTATTTT.

This clonotype was recorded at least ten times. The chain employs TRBV4-1 and TRBJ2-1, with D hard to call. V gave up 0 bases and J gave up 12 bases, with 18 bases separating them. This CDR3 has 15 residues. Germline loops: CDR1 MGHRA, CDR2 YSYEKL. In DNA, the CDR3 is TGCGCCAGCAGCCAAGAAATGGGCCCCGGCGTACGGCAGTTCTTC. It specifies CASSQEMGPGVRQFF.

This clonotype was observed a few times. The gene calls are TRBV7-9 and TRBJ2-1, with TRBD2 identical over 8 bases. The V gene end was trimmed by 5 bases and the J gene end by 0 bases; junction bases not matched to a gene: 3. The germline V gene encodes CDR1 SEHNR and CDR2 FQNEAQ (reference sequence). This CDR3 comprises 15 residues. CDR3 nucleotide sequence: TGTGCCAGCAGCCAGCGGGGGCGCTCCTACAATGAGCAGTTCTTC. Encoded protein: CASSQRGRSYNEQFF.

There are many counts of this clonotype. The gene calls are TRBV3-1 and TRBJ2-3; D unresolved. V lost 4 bases and J lost 1, with 15 bases in between. CDR1 and CDR2 (germline): LGHDT, YNNKEL (reference sequence). CDR3 length: 16 residues. This CDR3 is CASSPRPAIGTDTQYF. CDR3 DNA: TGTGCCAGCAGCCCGCGCCCGGCTATAGGCACAGATACGCAGTATTTT.

V usage is TRBV14 and J usage is TRBJ2-2; possible D gene TRBD2, 5 bases. Germline assignment: CDR1 SGHDN and CDR2 FVKESK. The CDR3 length is 16 residues. The V end lost 0 bases, the J end lost 3 bases, and 11 bases lay between the germline ends. CDR3 DNA: TGTGCCAGCAGCCAAGATCTAGGAGGTTACACCGGGGAGCTGTTTTTT. Its protein is CASSQDLGGYTGELFF.

V usage is TRBV20-1 and J usage is TRBJ2-2; TRBD2 aligns across 11 bases. Germline CDR1 reads DFQATT; CDR2 reads SNEGSKA (reference sequence). V shed 0 bases and J 0 bases; nucleotides not matched to a gene: 6. The CDR3 spans 18 residues. Here the CDR3 DNA reads TGCAGTGCTAGAGACGGTACTAGCGGGGGCGCGAACACCGGGGAGCTGTTTTTT. It yields the protein CSARDGTSGGANTGELFF.